One and the same sample provided the 27 T cell receptor beta chains below, sequenced in a study of blood T cell repertoires in COVID-19. TCRdb keeps only in-frame clones here, not all; method: immunoSEQ multiplex PCR. In the table there are some 150,000 clones, 65% to 90% of which are singletons. Sample: peripheral blood. These TCRs come from a woman between 45 and 65 years old in a cohort sampled during active or convalescent COVID-19.

This sequence joins TRBV2 and TRBJ1-5; 11 bases fit TRBD1. This CDR3 is 14 amino acids long. V shed 4 bases, J shed 7 bases, and the junction held 3 bases outside the gene matches. Germline CDR1 SNHLY, CDR2 FYNNEI. This CDR3 is CASSGTGGGQPQHF. The CDR3, as DNA: TGTGCCAGCAGTGGGACAGGGGGCGGGCAGCCCCAGCATTTT.

The rearrangement joins TRBV7-3 to TRBJ2-3; unclear D gene. With 2 bases removed from V and 1 base from J, the gap between germline ends came to 10 bases. This CDR3 is 15 amino acids long. CDR1 and CDR2 (germline): SGHTA, FQGTGA. CDR3 coding DNA: TGTGCCAGCAGCTTACGAGCTGTCGGCACAGATACGCAGTATTTT. This translates into CASSLRAVGTDTQYF. Filled out from reference TRBV7-3 and TRBJ2-3, the complete variable domain reads GAGVSQTPSNKVTEKGKYVELRCDPISGHTALYWYRQSLGQGPEFLIYFQGTGAADDSGLPNDRFFAVRPEGSVSTLKIQRTERGDSAVYLCASSLRAVGTDTQYFGPGTRLTVL.

This chain uses TRBV2 with TRBJ2-7; possibly TRBD2 for D (7 bases). Germline V lookup: CDR1 SNHLY, CDR2 FYNNEI. The CDR3 extends over 14 amino acids. V shed 6 bases and J shed 7 bases, with 19 bases lying between them. CDR3 DNA sequence: TGTGCCAGCAGAGCGGGACAAAGAATTGAGGAGCAGTACTTC. Its translation is CASRAGQRIEEQYF.

The V gene is TRBV5-1, the J gene TRBJ1-2, with a tentative D call TRBD1 (6 bases). This CDR3 has 14 amino acids. Germline V gene data show CDR1 as SGHRS and CDR2 as YFSETQ. Trimming removed 4 bases from V and 1 base from J, with 11 bases in between. CDR3 amino acids: CASSGGALNYGYTF. CDR3 DNA sequence: TGCGCCAGCAGCGGGGGGGCCCTTAACTATGGCTACACCTTC. The whole variable domain, remainder taken from reference TRBV5-1 and TRBJ1-2, is KAGVTQTPRYLIKTRGQQVTLSCSPISGHRSVSWYQQTPGQGLQFLFEYFSETQRNKGNFPGRFSGRQFSNSRSEMNVSTLELGDSALYLCASSGGALNYGYTFGSGTRLTVV.

The chain links TRBV27 to TRBJ1-6; possible D gene TRBD1, 6 bases. The CDR3 is made up of 15 amino acids. Looked up from germline, CDR1 is MNHEY and CDR2 is SMNVEV (reference sequence). With 2 bases removed from V and 10 bases from J, the gap between germline ends came to 15 bases. The CDR3 sequence is CASSLAQGIWSPLHF. The CDR3 bases are TGTGCCAGCAGTTTAGCCCAGGGGATTTGGTCACCCCTCCACTTT.

The chain links TRBV6-6 to TRBJ2-5, with TRBD2 as a possible D gene (6 bases). The CDR3 sequence is 13 residues long. The V gene lost 11 bases and the J gene lost 2 bases, with 15 bases spanning the gap. Germline CDR1 reads MNHNY; CDR2 reads SVGAGI (reference sequence). CDR3 amino acids: CAGNGGLQETQYF. CDR3 sequence (DNA): TGTGCCGGGAATGGGGGGTTACAAGAGACCCAGTACTTC.

This chain connects TRBV2 to TRBJ2-5; 7 nucleotides match TRBD2. Germline trimming cut 10 bases from V and 2 bases from J; bases unmatched to any gene: 10. CDR3 length: 14 amino acids. CDR1 is SNHLY, CDR2 FYNNEI, per germline. The CDR3 DNA reads TGTGCCATCCAGGCCGATAGCGGGCAAGAGACCCAGTACTTC. It codes for CAIQADSGQETQYF.

This chain joins TRBV18 and TRBJ1-4, with D possibly being TRBD1 (5 bases). This CDR3 is built from 16 residues. CDR1 is KGHSH, CDR2 LQKENI, per germline. Trimming cost V 3 bases and J 2 bases, with 13 bases left between them. Here the CDR3 DNA reads TGTGCCAGCTCACCTATGGGGCGTCCCACTAATGAAAAACTGTTTTTT. Protein product: CASSPMGRPTNEKLFF.

The V and J genes are TRBV6-4 and TRBJ2-1; unclear D gene. V lost 11 bases and J lost 6, with 17 bases in between. The CDR3 spans 13 residues. The germline CDR1 and CDR2 sequences are MRHNA and SNTAGT. The CDR3: CAGPVGLVNEQFF. The CDR3 DNA follows: TGTGCCGGGCCGGTGGGTCTCGTCAATGAGCAGTTCTTC.

This clone was detected only once. V and J are TRBV5-1 and TRBJ2-1; D unresolved. The V end lost 4 bases, the J end lost 0 bases, and 11 bases lay between the germline ends. This CDR3 contains 15 residues. Looked up from germline, CDR1 is SGHRS and CDR2 is YFSETQ. The CDR3 DNA reads as TGCGCCAGCAGCGAAGCAGGTGACTCCTACAATGAGCAGTTCTTC. Its translation: CASSEAGDSYNEQFF.

The CDR3 DNA reads TGTGCCAGCAGTGTACAGGGGTGGGGCTACACCTTC. It encodes CASSVQGWGYTF. This chain connects TRBV2 to TRBJ1-2, with 7 bases fitting TRBD1. CDR3 length equals 12 residues. Per the germline V gene, CDR1 is SNHLY and CDR2 is FYNNEI. The V gene end was trimmed by 4 bases and the J gene end by 8 bases; junction bases not matched to a gene: 4.

V is TRBV5-1 and J is TRBJ2-7; 8 nucleotides match TRBD1. From germline, CDR1 is SGHRS and CDR2 YFSETQ. The CDR3 loop spans 12 amino acids. The junction had 6 bases not matched to a gene; V was cut back by 4 bases and J by 9 bases. The CDR3 is CASSMGTGRQYF. As DNA, the CDR3 is TGCGCCAGCAGCATGGGGACAGGTAGGCAGTACTTC.

In its sample, this clone was seen once. V is TRBV4-1 and J is TRBJ1-5; tentatively, D is TRBD1 (5 bases). V dropped 3 bases and J dropped 5 bases, with 8 bases sitting between them. This CDR3 has 13 amino acids. Per the germline V gene, CDR1 is MGHRA and CDR2 is YSYEKL. The CDR3 reads CASSQGTHQPQHF. The CDR3 coding sequence is TGCGCCAGCAGCCAGGGGACTCATCAGCCCCAGCATTTT.

Details on this clone: The junction does not match germline at one end; this may be a read error. The chain is built from TRBV10-3 and TRBJ2-5; TRBD2 aligns across 7 bases. The CDR3 has 14 residues. The germline gives CDR1 ENHRY, CDR2 SYGVKD. The chain's CDR3 is CAISKSSGQETQYF. In DNA, the CDR3 is TGTGCCATCAGTAAGTCTAGCGGCCAAGAGACCCAGTACTTC.

The genes are TRBV14 and TRBJ1-2, with a weak D call TRBD1 (5 bases). The length of the CDR3 is 14 residues. Deletions cut 2 bases from V and 3 bases from J, with 10 bases between. Germline loops: CDR1 SGHDN, CDR2 FVKESK. In DNA, the CDR3 is TGTGCCAGCAGCCAAATGGGACTTTACTATGGCTACACCTTC. It encodes CASSQMGLYYGYTF.

J is TRBJ2-3 and V is TRBV30; D is possibly TRBD1 (5 bases). V lost 3 bases and J 3 bases, leaving 16 bases between the germline ends. CDR1 GTSNPN and CDR2 SVGIG come from the germline V gene (reference sequence). CDR3 size: 15 residues. DNA of the CDR3: TGTGCCTGGAGCATAGGACATCCGTTGACAGATACGCAGTATTTT. This sequence encodes CAWSIGHPLTDTQYF.

As regards this clone: This sample also contains other DNA sequences that code for the same CDR3. The rearrangement uses TRBV12-3 or TRBV12-4 and TRBJ1-2; possibly TRBD1 for D (6 bases). The CDR3 sequence is 13 residues long. The ends were cut back, 5 bases at V and 3 bases at J, with 10 bases in the middle. The CDR3 loop is CASSEQGDYGYTF. In DNA form, the CDR3 reads TGTGCCAGCAGTGAACAGGGAGACTATGGCTACACCTTC.

This sequence joins TRBV16 and TRBJ1-4; TRBD1 might be the D (6 bases). Trimming pared 4 bases from V and 5 bases from J, leaving 14 bases between. In germline, CDR1 is KGHSY, CDR2 FQNENV. The CDR3 extends over 15 amino acids. CDR3 region: CASSPNRAGNEKLFF. CDR3 DNA: TGTGCCAGCAGCCCAAACAGGGCTGGGAATGAAAAACTGTTTTTT.

J is TRBJ2-5 and V is TRBV5-4; TRBD1 agrees at 10 bases. CDR3 length equals 15 residues. Germline V CDR1 and CDR2: SGHNT, YYREEE (reference sequence). V was pared by 4 bases and J by 1 base, with 4 bases of the junction left unmatched. For the CDR3, the DNA is TGTGCCAGCAGCGGAGGGGACAGGGGCCAAGAGACCCAGTACTTC. Its translation is CASSGGDRGQETQYF.

A single count supports this clone. The chain carries TRBV9 and TRBJ2-2; D might be TRBD1 (5 bases). CDR3 size: 16 residues. V dropped 4 bases and J dropped 0 bases, with 13 bases sitting between them. CDR1 and CDR2 (germline): SGDLS, YYNGEE. The CDR3 DNA follows: TGTGCCAGCAGCCTACGGACATCAACGAACACCGGGGAGCTGTTTTTT. Its translation is CASSLRTSTNTGELFF. The entire variable domain, with the rest obtained from reference TRBV9 and TRBJ2-2, is as follows: DSGVTQTPKHLITATGQRVTLRCSPRSGDLSVYWYQQSLDQGLQFLIQYYNGEERAKGNILERFSAQQFPDLHSELNLSSLELGDSALYFCASSLRTSTNTGELFFGEGSRLTVL.

The V gene is TRBV10-3, the J gene TRBJ1-2; TRBD1 matches 9 bases. CDR3 size: 14 residues. The junction had 5 bases not matched to a gene; V was cut back by 5 bases and J by 4 bases. CDR1 is ENHRY and CDR2 is SYGVKD in the germline V gene. CDR3 DNA sequence: TGTGCCATCAGTCGGGACAGGGTCGCCTATGGCTACACCTTC. Translated, it gives CAISRDRVAYGYTF.

As DNA, the CDR3 is TGTGCCACCTTCTCCTCAGGGTGGGAGACCCAGTACTTC. It translates to CATFSSGWETQYF. J is TRBJ2-5 and V is TRBV2; possible D gene TRBD1, 5 bases. V was shortened by 10 bases and J by 5 bases, with 17 bases between the two germline ends. In germline, CDR1 is SNHLY, CDR2 FYNNEI. There are 13 residues in the CDR3.

J is TRBJ1-1 and V is TRBV3-1 (or the pseudogene TRBV3-2), with TRBD1 matching 7 bases. V dropped 0 bases and J dropped 3; count of bases not matched to a gene: 4. Per germline, CDR1 LGHDT and CDR2 YNNKEL (reference sequence). The length of the CDR3 is 15 residues. CDR3: CASSQDTQGDTEAFF. CDR3 DNA sequence: TGTGCCAGCAGCCAAGATACTCAGGGGGACACTGAAGCTTTCTTT.

This rearrangement joins TRBV5-6 to TRBJ1-1; 10 positions agree with TRBD1. Germline V gene lookup returns CDR1 SGHDT and CDR2 YYEEEE. V was clipped by 4 bases and J by 5 bases; unmatched bases: 8. This CDR3 has 15 amino acids. This CDR3 is CASSLGGQGLTEAFF. DNA for the CDR3: TGTGCCAGCAGCCTAGGGGGACAGGGGCTTACTGAAGCTTTCTTT.

The chain joins TRBV3-1 (or the pseudogene TRBV3-2) to TRBJ2-7; 9 nucleotides match TRBD2. This CDR3 has 15 residues. Germline-derived CDR1 and CDR2 are LGHDT and YNNKEL (reference sequence). The V and J ends lost 4 bases and 0 bases, in that order; junction bases with no gene match: 4. This CDR3 reads CASSPSGVISYEQYF. For the CDR3, the DNA is TGTGCCAGCAGCCCTAGCGGGGTTATCTCCTACGAGCAGTACTTC.

Turning to this clone: A read error may produce the germline difference seen at one junction end. The chain joins TRBV7-7 to TRBJ2-1; 11 positions agree with TRBD2. Looked up from germline, CDR1 is SSHAT and CDR2 is FNYEAQ (reference sequence). This CDR3 contains 20 residues. CDR3 sequence: CASSSGQATRSGGAGNEQFF. DNA for the CDR3: TGTGCTAGCAGCTCGGGACAGGCTACGCGTAGCGGGGGGGCTGGCAATGAGCAGTTCTTC.

The rearrangement links TRBV3-1 (or the pseudogene TRBV3-2) to TRBJ1-1; possible D gene TRBD1, 6 bases. Germline V gene data show CDR1 as LGHDT and CDR2 as YNNKEL (reference sequence). V gave up 2 bases and J gave up 6 bases, with 13 bases separating them. The CDR3 length is 14 residues. The CDR3 nucleotides are TGTGCCAGCAGCCAAATCCAAGGGGGATCTGAAGCTTTCTTT. Translating it yields CASSQIQGGSEAFF.